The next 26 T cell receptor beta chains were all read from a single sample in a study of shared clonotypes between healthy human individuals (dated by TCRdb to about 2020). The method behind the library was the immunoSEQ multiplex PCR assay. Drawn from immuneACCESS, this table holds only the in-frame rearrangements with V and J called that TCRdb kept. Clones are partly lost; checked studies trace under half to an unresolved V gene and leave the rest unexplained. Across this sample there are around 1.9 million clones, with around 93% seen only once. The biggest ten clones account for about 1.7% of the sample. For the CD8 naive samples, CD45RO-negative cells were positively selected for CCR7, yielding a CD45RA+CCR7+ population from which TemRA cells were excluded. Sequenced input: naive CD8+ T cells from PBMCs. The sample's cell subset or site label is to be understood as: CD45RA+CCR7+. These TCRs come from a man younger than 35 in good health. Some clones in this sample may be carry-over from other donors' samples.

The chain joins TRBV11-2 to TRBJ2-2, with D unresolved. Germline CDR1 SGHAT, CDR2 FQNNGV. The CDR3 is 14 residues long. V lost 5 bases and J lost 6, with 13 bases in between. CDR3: CASSAPVEAGELFF. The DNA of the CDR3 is TGTGCCAGCAGCGCGCCTGTAGAGGCCGGGGAGCTGTTTTTT.

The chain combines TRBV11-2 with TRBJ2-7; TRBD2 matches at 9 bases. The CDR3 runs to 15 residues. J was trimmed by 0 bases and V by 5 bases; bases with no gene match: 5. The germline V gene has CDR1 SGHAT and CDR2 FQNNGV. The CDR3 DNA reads TGTGCCAGCAGCGTTTGGACTAGCGACTCCTACGAGCAGTACTTC. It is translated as CASSVWTSDSYEQYF.

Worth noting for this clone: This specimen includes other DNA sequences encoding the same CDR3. CDR3 coding DNA: TGCGCCAGCAGCTTCGGAGACTCTTACGAGCAGTACTTC. Protein: CASSFGDSYEQYF. This sequence joins TRBV5-1 and TRBJ2-7; D not resolved. The ends were cut back, 2 bases at V and 4 bases at J, with 10 bases in the middle. Germline-derived CDR1 and CDR2 are SGHRS and YFSETQ. This CDR3 is 13 amino acids long. The whole variable domain, remainder taken from reference TRBV5-1 and TRBJ2-7, is KAGVTQTPRYLIKTRGQQVTLSCSPISGHRSVSWYQQTPGQGLQFLFEYFSETQRNKGNFPGRFSGRQFSNSRSEMNVSTLELGDSALYLCASSFGDSYEQYFGPGTRLTVT.

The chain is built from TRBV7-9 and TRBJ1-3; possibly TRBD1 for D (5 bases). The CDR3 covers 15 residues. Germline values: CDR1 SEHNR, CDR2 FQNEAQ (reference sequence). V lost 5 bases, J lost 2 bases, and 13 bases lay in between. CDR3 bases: TGTGCCAGCAGCCTGGCAGGGATAACTGGAAACACCATATATTTT. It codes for CASSLAGITGNTIYF.

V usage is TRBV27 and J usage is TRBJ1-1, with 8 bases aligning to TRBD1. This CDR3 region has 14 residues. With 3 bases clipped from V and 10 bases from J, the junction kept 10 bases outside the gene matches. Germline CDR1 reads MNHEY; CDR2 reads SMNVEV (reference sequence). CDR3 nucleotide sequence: TGTGCCAGCAGTTTCAAGACAGGGGCAGGGAGAGCTTTCTTT. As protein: CASSFKTGAGRAFF.

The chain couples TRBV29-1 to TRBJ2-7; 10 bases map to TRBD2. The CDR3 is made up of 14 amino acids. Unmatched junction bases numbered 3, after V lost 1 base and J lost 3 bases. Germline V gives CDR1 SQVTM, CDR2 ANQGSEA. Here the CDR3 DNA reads TGCAGCGTTGAAGCGCCTAGCGGGGGCTACGAGCAGTACTTC. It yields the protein CSVEAPSGGYEQYF.

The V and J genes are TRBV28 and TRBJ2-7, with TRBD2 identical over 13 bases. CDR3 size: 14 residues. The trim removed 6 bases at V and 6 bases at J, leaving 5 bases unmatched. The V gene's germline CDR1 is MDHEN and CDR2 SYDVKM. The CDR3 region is CASSLGTSGVEQYF. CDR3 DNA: TGTGCCAGCAGCCTTGGGACTAGCGGGGTCGAGCAGTACTTC. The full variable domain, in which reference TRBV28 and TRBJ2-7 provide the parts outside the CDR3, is DVKVTQSSRYLVKRTGEKVFLECVQDMDHENMFWYRQDPGLGLRLIYFSYDVKMKEKGDIPEGYSVSREKKERFSLILESASTNQTSMYLCASSLGTSGVEQYFGPGTRLTVT.

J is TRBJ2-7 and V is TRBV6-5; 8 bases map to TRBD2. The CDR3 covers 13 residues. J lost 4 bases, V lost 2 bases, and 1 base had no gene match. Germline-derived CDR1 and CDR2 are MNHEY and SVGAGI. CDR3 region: CASSYGTRYEQYF. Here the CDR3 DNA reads TGTGCCAGCAGTTACGGGACTAGGTACGAGCAGTACTTC.

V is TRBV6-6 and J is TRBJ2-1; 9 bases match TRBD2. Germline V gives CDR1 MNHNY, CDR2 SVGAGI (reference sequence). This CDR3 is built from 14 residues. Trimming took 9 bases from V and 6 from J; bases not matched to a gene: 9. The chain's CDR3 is CASSRREGFNEQFF. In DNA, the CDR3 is TGTGCCAGTAGTCGGCGGGAGGGCTTCAATGAGCAGTTCTTC.

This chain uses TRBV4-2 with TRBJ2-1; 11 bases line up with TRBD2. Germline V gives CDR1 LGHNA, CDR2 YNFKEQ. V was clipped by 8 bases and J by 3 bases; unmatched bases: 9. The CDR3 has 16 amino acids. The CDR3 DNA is TGTGCCAGCGGACTAACCGGGACTAGCGGCTACAATGAGCAGTTCTTC. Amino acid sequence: CASGLTGTSGYNEQFF.

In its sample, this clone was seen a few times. The CDR3 loop is CASSDRGLNSEAFF. Written as DNA, the CDR3 is TGTGCCAGCAGTGACAGGGGGCTTAATAGTGAAGCTTTCTTT. V and J are TRBV2 and TRBJ1-1; 8 positions agree with TRBD1. The V and J ends lost 3 bases and 7 bases, in that order; junction bases with no gene match: 7. Germline-derived CDR1 and CDR2 are SNHLY and FYNNEI. The CDR3 sequence is 14 residues long.

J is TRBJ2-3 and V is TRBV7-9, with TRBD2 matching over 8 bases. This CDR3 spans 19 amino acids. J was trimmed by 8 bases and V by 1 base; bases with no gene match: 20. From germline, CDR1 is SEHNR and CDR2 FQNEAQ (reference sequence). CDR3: CASSLEVGPYIAGIGTQYF. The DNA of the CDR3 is TGTGCCAGCAGCTTAGAAGTCGGACCCTACATAGCGGGAATAGGTACGCAGTATTTT.

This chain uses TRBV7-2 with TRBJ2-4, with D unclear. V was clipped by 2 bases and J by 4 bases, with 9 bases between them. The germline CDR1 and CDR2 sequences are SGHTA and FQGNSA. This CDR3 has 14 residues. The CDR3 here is CASSLNLGKNIQYF. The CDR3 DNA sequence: TGTGCCAGCAGCTTAAATCTAGGGAAAAACATTCAGTACTTC.

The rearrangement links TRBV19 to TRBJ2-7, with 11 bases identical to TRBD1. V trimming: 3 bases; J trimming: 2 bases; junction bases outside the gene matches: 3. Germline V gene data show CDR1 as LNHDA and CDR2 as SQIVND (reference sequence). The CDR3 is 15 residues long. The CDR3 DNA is TGTGCCAGTAGTATTGTGGACAGGGGGCCCTACGAGCAGTACTTC. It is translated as CASSIVDRGPYEQYF.

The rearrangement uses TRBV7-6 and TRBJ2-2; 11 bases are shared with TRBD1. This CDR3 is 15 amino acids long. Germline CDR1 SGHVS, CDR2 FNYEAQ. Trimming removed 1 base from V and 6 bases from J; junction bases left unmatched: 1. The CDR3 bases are TGTGCCAGCAGCTTAGGGGACAGGGGGTCCGGGGAGCTGTTTTTT. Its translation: CASSLGDRGSGELFF.

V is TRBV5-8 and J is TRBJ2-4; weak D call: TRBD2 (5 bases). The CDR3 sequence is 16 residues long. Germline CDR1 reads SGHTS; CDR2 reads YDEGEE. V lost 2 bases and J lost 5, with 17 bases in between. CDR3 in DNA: TGTGCCAGCAGCTTTTTTGGGAGAGGGCTCCAAAACATTCAGTACTTC. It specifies CASSFFGRGLQNIQYF.

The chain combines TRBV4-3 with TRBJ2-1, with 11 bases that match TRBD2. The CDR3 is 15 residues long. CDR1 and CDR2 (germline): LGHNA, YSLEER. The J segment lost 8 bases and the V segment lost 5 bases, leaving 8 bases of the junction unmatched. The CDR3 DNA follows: TGCGCCAGCAGCTACGGACTAGCGGGCGTCGATGAGCAGTTCTTC. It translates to CASSYGLAGVDEQFF.

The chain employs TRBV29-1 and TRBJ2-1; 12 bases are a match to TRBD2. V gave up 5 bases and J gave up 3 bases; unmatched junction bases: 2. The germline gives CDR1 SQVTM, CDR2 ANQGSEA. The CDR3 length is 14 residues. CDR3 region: CSVTTSGSYNEQFF. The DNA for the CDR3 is TGCAGCGTTACGACTAGCGGGAGCTACAATGAGCAGTTCTTC.

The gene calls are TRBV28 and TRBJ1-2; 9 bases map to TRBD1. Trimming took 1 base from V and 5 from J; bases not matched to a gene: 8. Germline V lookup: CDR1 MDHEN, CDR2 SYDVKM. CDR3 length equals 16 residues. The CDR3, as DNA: TGTGCCAGCAGTTTATATCGGACAGGGGCAGGGTATGGCTACACCTTC. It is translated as CASSLYRTGAGYGYTF.

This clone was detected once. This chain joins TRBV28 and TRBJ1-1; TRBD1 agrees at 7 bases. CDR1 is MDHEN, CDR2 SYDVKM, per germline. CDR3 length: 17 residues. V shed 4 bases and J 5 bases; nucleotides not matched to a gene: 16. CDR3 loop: CASSSSFLTGLETEAFF. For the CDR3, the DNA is TGTGCCAGCAGTTCCTCCTTCTTGACAGGGCTAGAAACTGAAGCTTTCTTT. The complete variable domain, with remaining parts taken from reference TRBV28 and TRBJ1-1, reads DVKVTQSSRYLVKRTGEKVFLECVQDMDHENMFWYRQDPGLGLRLIYFSYDVKMKEKGDIPEGYSVSREKKERFSLILESASTNQTSMYLCASSSSFLTGLETEAFFGQGTRLTVV.

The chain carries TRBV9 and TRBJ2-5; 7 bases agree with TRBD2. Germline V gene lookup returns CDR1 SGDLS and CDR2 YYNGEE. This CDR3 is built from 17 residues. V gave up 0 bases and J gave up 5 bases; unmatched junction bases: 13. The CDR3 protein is CASSVGLVTGGLETQYF. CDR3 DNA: TGTGCCAGCAGCGTAGGACTCGTGACGGGAGGCCTGGAGACCCAGTACTTC.

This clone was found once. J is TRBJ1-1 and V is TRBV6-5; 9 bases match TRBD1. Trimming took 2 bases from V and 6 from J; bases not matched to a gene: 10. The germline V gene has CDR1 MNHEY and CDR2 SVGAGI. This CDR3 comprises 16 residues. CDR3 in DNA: TGTGCCAGCAGTTACAGGAGTTGGACAGGGGAAGCTGAAGCTTTCTTT. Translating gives CASSYRSWTGEAEAFF.

CDR3 nucleotides: TGTGCCAGTAGCCTAGCGGGAGGGCGATCCTACGAGCAGTACTTC. Its translation is CASSLAGGRSYEQYF. The chain combines TRBV19 with TRBJ2-7; 12 bases match TRBD2. Germline V gene lookup returns CDR1 LNHDA and CDR2 SQIVND (reference sequence). The junction had 4 bases not matched to a gene; V was cut back by 6 bases and J by 1 base. CDR3 length: 15 amino acids.

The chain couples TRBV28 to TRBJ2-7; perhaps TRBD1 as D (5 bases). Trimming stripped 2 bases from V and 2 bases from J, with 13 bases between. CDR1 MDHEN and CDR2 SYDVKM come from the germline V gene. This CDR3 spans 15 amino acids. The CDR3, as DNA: TGTGCCAGCAGTTTAAAGCAGGGCAGGCCCTACGAGCAGTACTTC. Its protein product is CASSLKQGRPYEQYF. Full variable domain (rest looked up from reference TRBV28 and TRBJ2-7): DVKVTQSSRYLVKRTGEKVFLECVQDMDHENMFWYRQDPGLGLRLIYFSYDVKMKEKGDIPEGYSVSREKKERFSLILESASTNQTSMYLCASSLKQGRPYEQYFGPGTRLTVT.

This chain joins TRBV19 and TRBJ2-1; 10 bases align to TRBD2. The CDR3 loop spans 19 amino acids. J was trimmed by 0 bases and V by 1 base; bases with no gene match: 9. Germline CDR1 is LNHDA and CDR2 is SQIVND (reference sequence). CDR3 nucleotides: TGTGCCAGTAGTATAGGCGGGACTAGCGCCTCCAACTCCTACAATGAGCAGTTCTTC. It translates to CASSIGGTSASNSYNEQFF.

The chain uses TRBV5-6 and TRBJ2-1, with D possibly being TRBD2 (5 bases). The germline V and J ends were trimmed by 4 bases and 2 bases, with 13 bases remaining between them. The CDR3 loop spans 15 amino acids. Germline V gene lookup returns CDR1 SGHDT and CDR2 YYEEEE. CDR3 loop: CASSGNRLTYNEQFF. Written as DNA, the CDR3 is TGTGCCAGCAGCGGGAATAGACTAACCTACAATGAGCAGTTCTTC.